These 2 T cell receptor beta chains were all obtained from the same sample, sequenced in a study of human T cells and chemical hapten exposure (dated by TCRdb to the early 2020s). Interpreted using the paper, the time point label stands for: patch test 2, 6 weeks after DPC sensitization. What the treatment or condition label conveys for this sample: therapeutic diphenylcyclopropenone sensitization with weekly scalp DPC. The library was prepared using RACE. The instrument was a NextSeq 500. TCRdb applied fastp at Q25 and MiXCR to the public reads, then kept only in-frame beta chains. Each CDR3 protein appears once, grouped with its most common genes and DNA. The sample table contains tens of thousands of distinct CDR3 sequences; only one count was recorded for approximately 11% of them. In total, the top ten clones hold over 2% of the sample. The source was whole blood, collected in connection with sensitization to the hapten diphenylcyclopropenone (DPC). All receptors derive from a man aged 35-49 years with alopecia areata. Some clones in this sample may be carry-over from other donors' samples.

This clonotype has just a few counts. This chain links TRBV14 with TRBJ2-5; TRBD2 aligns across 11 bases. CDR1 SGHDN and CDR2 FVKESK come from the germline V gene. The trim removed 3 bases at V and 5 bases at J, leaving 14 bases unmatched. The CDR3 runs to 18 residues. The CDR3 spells CASSQTLGLAGLGETQYF. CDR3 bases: TGTGCCAGCAGCCAGACCCTTGGACTAGCGGGCCTTGGGGAGACCCAGTACTTC.

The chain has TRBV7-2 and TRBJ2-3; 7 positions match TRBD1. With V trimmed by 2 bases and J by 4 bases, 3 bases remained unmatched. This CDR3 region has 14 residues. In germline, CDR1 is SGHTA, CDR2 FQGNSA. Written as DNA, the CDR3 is TGTGCCAGCAGCTTATTAGGGGGCTCAGATACGCAGTATTTT. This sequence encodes CASSLLGGSDTQYF.